One sample yielded the 16 T cell receptor beta chains listed below, sequenced in a study of T cells in Graves' hyperthyroidism and ophthalmopathy. TCR beta CDR3 regions were amplified from RNA. An initial round of RT-PCR targeting the TCR CDR3 relied on the HTBI primer set. TCRdb used MiXCR to reprocess the multiplex PCR reads, holding one entry per CDR3 protein. Counted here are about 260,000 distinct CDR3 sequences, roughly 15% occurring once; the ten biggest clones make up more than 25%. Sequenced: blood. These receptors originate from a woman younger than 35 with Graves' ophthalmopathy.

The V gene is TRBV20-1, the J gene TRBJ1-2; no clear D gene. CDR3 length: 14 residues. CDR1 and CDR2 (germline): DFQATT, SNEGSKA (reference sequence). Trimming took off 4 bases at V and 4 bases at J, with 16 bases between the two ends. The CDR3 DNA is TGCAGTGCTAACGCTGGCAGCCCGTTCTATGGCTACACCTTC. It codes for CSANAGSPFYGYTF.

This clonotype was detected many times. The chain couples TRBV6-1 to TRBJ2-1; 8 bases fit TRBD1. This CDR3 has 13 amino acids. CDR1 and CDR2 from the germline V gene are MNHNS and SASEGT. Trimming at V came to 10 bases and at J to 4 bases, leaving 6 bases not matched to a gene. The CDR3 loop reads CATKGTGYNEQFF. The CDR3, as DNA: TGTGCCACCAAGGGGACAGGATACAATGAGCAGTTCTTC.

The chain uses TRBV20-1 and TRBJ1-1; 10 nucleotides line up with TRBD1. The length of the CDR3 is 14 residues. CDR1 DFQATT and CDR2 SNEGSKA come from the germline V gene (reference sequence). Trimming removed 0 bases from V and 6 bases from J; junction bases left unmatched: 4. Here the CDR3 DNA reads TGCAGTGCTAGAGAAGGGACAGGGGCTTCTGAAGCTTTCTTT. Its protein product is CSAREGTGASEAFF.

The sample holds many counts of this clonotype. The J gene is TRBJ1-2, the V gene TRBV7-9, with 7 bases identical to TRBD1. The CDR3 runs 14 residues. Germline V gene data show CDR1 as SEHNR and CDR2 as FQNEAQ (reference sequence). V lost 3 bases and J lost 8; bases outside the gene matches: 9. CDR3: CASSLISGGRGYTF. CDR3 bases: TGTGCCAGCAGCTTGATCTCAGGGGGAAGGGGCTACACCTTC.

This clonotype was seen ten or more times. The rearrangement uses TRBV20-1 and TRBJ1-2; 7 bases fit TRBD1. Looked up from germline, CDR1 is DFQATT and CDR2 is SNEGSKA (reference sequence). Germline trimming cut 5 bases from V and 2 bases from J; bases unmatched to any gene: 2. This CDR3 has 12 amino acids. CDR3 in DNA: TGCAGTGCTTTACAGGGGAACTATGGCTACACCTTC. Translation gives CSALQGNYGYTF.

This clonotype was recorded many times. This sequence joins TRBV20-1 and TRBJ2-1, with 9 bases fitting TRBD2. Germline CDR1 and CDR2: DFQATT and SNEGSKA (reference sequence). Trimming removed 0 bases from V and 0 bases from J; junction bases left unmatched: 3. This CDR3 is built from 16 residues. In DNA form, the CDR3 reads TGCAGTGCTAGAGACCGTAGCGGGAGCTCCTACAATGAGCAGTTCTTC. This encodes CSARDRSGSSYNEQFF.

This clonotype was detected ten times or more. The chain couples TRBV6-1 to TRBJ2-7; D may be TRBD1 or TRBD2 (5 bases each). The CDR3 has 15 amino acids. Germline V gene data show CDR1 as MNHNS and CDR2 as SASEGT. V lost 1 base and J 7 bases, leaving 17 bases between the germline ends. CDR3 bases: TGTGCCAGCAGTGAAGATGAAAGCGGCTGGGGGGAGCAGTACTTC. Amino acids: CASSEDESGWGEQYF.

The chain recombines TRBV7-2 with TRBJ2-7; 14 nucleotides align to TRBD2. The germline gives CDR1 SGHTA, CDR2 FQGNSA. This CDR3 comprises 15 residues. The J segment lost 6 bases and the V segment lost 5 bases, leaving 6 bases of the junction unmatched. CDR3 in amino acids: CASSLGTSGGFEQYF. CDR3 nucleotide sequence: TGTGCCAGCAGCCTTGGGACTAGCGGGGGTTTCGAGCAGTACTTC.

This clonotype appeared many times. This chain connects TRBV20-1 to TRBJ2-1; 7 positions match TRBD2. V trimming: 2 bases; J trimming: 5 bases; junction bases outside the gene matches: 3. The CDR3 totals 13 residues. CDR1 DFQATT and CDR2 SNEGSKA come from the germline V gene (reference sequence). The CDR3 protein is CSARKAGDNEQFF. CDR3 coding DNA: TGCAGTGCTAGAAAGGCGGGAGACAATGAGCAGTTCTTC.

This clonotype has at least ten counts. The chain combines TRBV5-6 with TRBJ1-4, with TRBD1 identical over 7 bases. After removal of 3 bases from V and 7 bases from J, the junction contained 9 bases not matched to a gene. Germline CDR1 and CDR2: SGHDT and YYEEEE. The CDR3 sequence is 15 residues long. The CDR3 sequence: CASSSNVYRGEKLFF. CDR3 DNA sequence: TGTGCCAGCAGCTCGAACGTATACAGGGGTGAAAAACTGTTTTTT.

This clonotype was detected many times. The genes are TRBV6-1 and TRBJ1-6; no reliable D call. The germline V gene has CDR1 MNHNS and CDR2 SASEGT. The germline V and J ends were trimmed by 6 bases and 12 bases, with 9 bases remaining between them. The CDR3 is 11 amino acids. CDR3 loop: CASRNREPLHF. In DNA form, the CDR3 reads TGTGCCAGCAGGAACCGGGAACCCCTCCACTTT.

This clonotype was detected ten times or more. The V and J genes are TRBV18 and TRBJ1-3; D unclear. Germline loops: CDR1 KGHSH, CDR2 LQKENI. The CDR3 covers 14 residues. V shed 4 bases and J shed 0 bases, with 7 bases lying between them. The CDR3 loop is CASSLQNSGNTIYF. The CDR3 region has the DNA TGTGCCAGCTCACTACAGAACTCTGGAAACACCATATATTTT.

This clonotype was seen more than once but under ten times. The chain couples TRBV9 to TRBJ2-4; 11 bases are a match to TRBD2. The CDR3 has 16 residues. The V gene's germline CDR1 is SGDLS and CDR2 YYNGEE. Trimming removed 5 bases from V and 4 bases from J; junction bases left unmatched: 8. The CDR3 here is CASRDLGLAVKNIQYF. DNA for the CDR3: TGTGCCAGCAGAGATTTGGGACTAGCGGTTAAAAACATTCAGTACTTC.

This clonotype has at least ten counts. This chain connects TRBV14 to TRBJ2-3; 9 bases agree with TRBD2. V was clipped by 1 base and J by 5 bases; unmatched bases: 4. There are 15 residues in the CDR3. Germline V gene lookup returns CDR1 SGHDN and CDR2 FVKESK. The CDR3 nucleotides read TGTGCCAGCAGCCAAGTCAATAGCGGGAGAGATACGCAGTATTTT. Translation gives CASSQVNSGRDTQYF.

This clonotype was seen once. J is TRBJ1-1 and V is TRBV12-3 or TRBV12-4, with 12 positions matching TRBD1. The CDR3 contains 17 residues. With 3 bases clipped from V and 1 base from J, the junction kept 6 bases outside the gene matches. CDR3 sequence reads: CASSLGQGANKNTEAFF. DNA for the CDR3: TGTGCCAGCAGTTTGGGACAGGGGGCGAATAAGAACACTGAAGCTTTCTTT.

The chain couples TRBV6-1 to TRBJ2-7; the match to TRBD1 covers 8 bases. Unmatched junction bases numbered 8, after V lost 6 bases and J lost 4 bases. The CDR3 consists of 14 residues. Looked up from germline, CDR1 is MNHNS and CDR2 is SASEGT. The CDR3 region is CASSRGQESYEQYF. CDR3 DNA: TGTGCCAGCAGCCGGGGACAGGAAAGTTACGAGCAGTACTTC.